Listed here are 32 T cell receptor beta chains from one sample, sequenced in a study of brain T cells in children with intractable seizures. Sequenced by immunoSEQ multiplex PCR; TCRdb stores in-frame clones only, minus some. The sample contains about 120,000 clones, approximately 94% of which appear only once. Material: peripheral blood, obtained at surgery. The receptors come from a boy under two years old with hemimegalencephaly and intractable seizures.

The chain links TRBV9 to TRBJ2-1, with TRBD2 matching 7 bases. Germline V CDR1 and CDR2: SGDLS, YYNGEE. V trimming: 3 bases; J trimming: 1 base; junction bases outside the gene matches: 4. The CDR3 has 15 amino acids. DNA of the CDR3: TGTGCCAGCAGCGAAGAGGGACTATCCTACAATGAGCAGTTCTTC. Translating gives CASSEEGLSYNEQFF.

The V call is TRBV9, the J call TRBJ2-3; TRBD1 agrees at 8 bases. This CDR3 has 16 amino acids. Germline CDR1 reads SGDLS; CDR2 reads YYNGEE. Unmatched junction bases numbered 6, after V lost 3 bases and J lost 0 bases. The CDR3 nucleotides read TGTGCCAGCAGCGAGCGGACAGGGCGAAGCACAGATACGCAGTATTTT. Translated: CASSERTGRSTDTQYF.

The chain joins TRBV27 to TRBJ2-4; 7 bases line up with TRBD2. Germline assignment: CDR1 MNHEY and CDR2 SMNVEV (reference sequence). CDR3 length: 14 amino acids. After removal of 3 bases from V and 6 bases from J, the junction contained 5 bases not matched to a gene. This CDR3 is CASSFRGGGNIQYF. The CDR3 nucleotides are TGTGCCAGCAGTTTTCGGGGCGGGGGAAACATTCAGTACTTC.

The chain joins TRBV9 to TRBJ2-7; 7 nucleotides match TRBD2. V shed 3 bases and J 0 bases; nucleotides not matched to a gene: 3. Germline-derived CDR1 and CDR2 are SGDLS and YYNGEE. This CDR3 spans 14 amino acids. Here the CDR3 reads CASSATSDSYEQYF. CDR3 sequence (DNA): TGTGCCAGCAGCGCCACTAGCGACTCCTACGAGCAGTACTTC.

This chain connects TRBV24-1 to TRBJ2-1, with 10 bases matching TRBD2. The CDR3 has 16 amino acids. Germline V lookup: CDR1 KGHDR, CDR2 SFDVKD. The trim removed 7 bases at V and 4 bases at J, leaving 9 bases unmatched. The CDR3 sequence: CATSELAGGTYNEQFF. In DNA form, the CDR3 reads TGTGCCACCAGCGAGTTAGCGGGAGGCACTTACAATGAGCAGTTCTTC.

The V and J genes are TRBV5-8 and TRBJ2-1, with D unresolved. There are 13 residues in the CDR3. Germline V CDR1 and CDR2: SGHTS, YDEGEE. V was trimmed by 1 base and J by 3 bases, leaving 5 bases between them. In DNA form, the CDR3 reads TGTGCCAGCAGCTTGACGAGCTACAATGAGCAGTTCTTC. This translates into CASSLTSYNEQFF.

This chain joins TRBV5-1 and TRBJ2-7; TRBD2 matches at 8 bases. Germline CDR1 reads SGHRS; CDR2 reads YFSETQ. The CDR3 covers 14 residues. The trim removed 5 bases at V and 0 bases at J, leaving 4 bases unmatched. The DNA of the CDR3 is TGCGCCAGCAGAACTCTAGCGGGCTCCTACGAGCAGTACTTC. Translating gives CASRTLAGSYEQYF. Looking up the rest from reference TRBV5-1 and TRBJ2-7 gives the full variable domain: KAGVTQTPRYLIKTRGQQVTLSCSPISGHRSVSWYQQTPGQGLQFLFEYFSETQRNKGNFPGRFSGRQFSNSRSEMNVSTLELGDSALYLCASRTLAGSYEQYFGPGTRLTVT.

The chain employs TRBV11-3 and TRBJ2-7; the match to TRBD2 covers 8 bases. Germline lookup yields CDR1 SGHNT and CDR2 YENEEA. V was pared by 1 base and J by 5 bases, with 4 bases of the junction left unmatched. The CDR3 sequence is 14 residues long. DNA of the CDR3: TGTGCCAGCAGCTTAGCGGGAGGGCTCGACGAGCAGTACTTC. This sequence encodes CASSLAGGLDEQYF. Complete variable domain (other parts from reference TRBV11-3 and TRBJ2-7): EAGVVQSPRYKIIEKKQPVAFWCNPISGHNTLYWYLQNLGQGPELLIRYENEEAVDDSQLPKDRFSAERLKGVDSTLKIQPAELGDSAVYLCASSLAGGLDEQYFGPGTRLTVT.

The chain is built from TRBV23-1 and TRBJ1-1; no firm D call. TRBV23-1 is placed among ORFs of uncertain function. V lost 0 bases, J lost 0 bases, and 14 bases lay in between. The CDR3 spans 17 residues. The CDR3 coding sequence is TGCGCCAGCAGTCAATCGTTGGCCGGCGTGATGAACACTGAAGCTTTCTTT. Protein product: CASSQSLAGVMNTEAFF.

This chain joins TRBV5-1 and TRBJ2-3, with TRBD2 identical over 12 bases. CDR3 length: 18 amino acids. V was pared by 2 bases and J by 2 bases, with 9 bases of the junction left unmatched. Germline CDR1 and CDR2: SGHRS and YFSETQ. This chain's CDR3 is CASSLQPGLAGTTDTQYF. The CDR3 coding sequence is TGCGCCAGCAGCTTACAACCGGGACTAGCGGGTACCACAGATACGCAGTATTTT.

This clone was found a few times. J is TRBJ1-1 and V is TRBV6-5, with unresolved D. V was shortened by 7 bases and J by 5 bases, with 17 bases between the two germline ends. The germline V gene encodes CDR1 MNHEY and CDR2 SVGAGI. The CDR3 is 14 amino acids. CDR3 protein: CASKLEFPDTEAFF. The CDR3 coding sequence is TGTGCCAGCAAGTTAGAGTTTCCGGATACTGAAGCTTTCTTT.

This chain joins TRBV7-2 and TRBJ1-1; D is undetermined. The CDR3 is 13 residues long. Trimming pared 3 bases from V and 7 bases from J, leaving 12 bases between. Germline V gives CDR1 SGHTA, CDR2 FQGNSA. The CDR3 DNA is TGTGCCAGCAGCTTTTGGGATAATGATGAAGCTTTCTTT. Translated, it gives CASSFWDNDEAFF.

This clone was observed a single time. This rearrangement joins TRBV5-1 to TRBJ2-1; TRBD2 is a possible D gene (5 bases). CDR3 length: 13 amino acids. Germline CDR1 is SGHRS and CDR2 is YFSETQ. The germline V and J ends were trimmed by 4 bases and 4 bases, with 9 bases remaining between them. The CDR3 loop reads CASSRGEYNEQFF. The DNA of the CDR3 is TGCGCCAGCAGCCGGGGAGAATACAATGAGCAGTTCTTC.

The chain employs TRBV4-2 and TRBJ1-1, with D unclear. V was trimmed by 0 bases and J by 4 bases, leaving 12 bases between them. The CDR3 spans 15 residues. CDR1 LGHNA and CDR2 YNFKEQ come from the germline V gene. CDR3 DNA: TGTGCCAGCAGCCAAGAAAGCCTGGCCGGCACTGAAGCTTTCTTT. As protein: CASSQESLAGTEAFF.

CDR3 nucleotides: TGTGCCTGGGTTTCCCCCCAGGGTTCCATATATTTT. Protein: CAWVSPQGSIYF. The chain joins TRBV30 to TRBJ1-3; TRBD1 is a possible D gene (5 bases). Between the trimmed V and J ends, which lost 5 bases and 11 bases, there was a span of 16 bases. In germline, CDR1 is GTSNPN, CDR2 SVGIG (reference sequence). There are 12 residues in the CDR3.

The chain combines TRBV3-1 (or the pseudogene TRBV3-2) with TRBJ2-7; 13 bases agree with TRBD2. Trimming cost V 6 bases and J 5 bases; bases outside gene matches: 7. This CDR3 is 15 amino acids long. CDR1 is LGHDT and CDR2 is YNNKEL in the germline V gene (reference sequence). CDR3 region: CASSQLAGGIHEQYF. The CDR3 DNA sequence: TGTGCCAGCAGTCAACTAGCGGGAGGGATCCACGAGCAGTACTTC.

The V gene is TRBV11-3, the J gene TRBJ2-5, with 9 positions matching TRBD2. The junction had 8 bases not matched to a gene; V was cut back by 5 bases and J by 4 bases. Germline V gene lookup returns CDR1 SGHNT and CDR2 YENEEA. The CDR3 length is 15 residues. CDR3 nucleotides: TGTGCCAGCAGCCCTTGGGCGACTAGCGGAGAGACCCAGTACTTC. Translated, it gives CASSPWATSGETQYF. The full variable domain, its missing parts supplied by reference TRBV11-3 and TRBJ2-5, is EAGVVQSPRYKIIEKKQPVAFWCNPISGHNTLYWYLQNLGQGPELLIRYENEEAVDDSQLPKDRFSAERLKGVDSTLKIQPAELGDSAVYLCASSPWATSGETQYFGPGTRLLVL.

The CDR3 here is CASSAQGDIGDTQYF. DNA for the CDR3: TGTGCCAGCAGCGCCCAGGGAGACATTGGGGATACGCAGTATTTT. The chain uses TRBV9 and TRBJ2-3; D may be TRBD1 or TRBD2 (5 bases each). The V end lost 3 bases, the J end lost 6 bases, and 17 bases lay between the germline ends. The germline gives CDR1 SGDLS, CDR2 YYNGEE. This CDR3 comprises 15 residues.

This clone appeared once. The rearrangement uses TRBV11-2 and TRBJ2-3; D gene unclear. The CDR3 is made up of 14 amino acids. V was clipped by 7 bases and J by 1 base, with 12 bases between them. Germline V gives CDR1 SGHAT, CDR2 FQNNGV. CDR3 DNA: TGTGCCAGCAACCGACTGAAACGCACAGATACGCAGTATTTT. It is translated as CASNRLKRTDTQYF.

The V and J genes are TRBV10-3 and TRBJ1-5, with D uncertain. V dropped 6 bases and J dropped 6 bases, with 9 bases sitting between them. The CDR3 is made up of 12 amino acids. Germline assignment: CDR1 ENHRY and CDR2 SYGVKD. The CDR3 region is CAISLWGQPQHF. CDR3 DNA: TGTGCCATCAGCCTTTGGGGTCAGCCCCAGCATTTT.

The chain carries TRBV6-5 and TRBJ2-7; 7 positions agree with TRBD1. This CDR3 spans 13 amino acids. Losses at the gene ends were 8 bases for V and 3 bases for J; bases not matched to a gene: 7. Germline V gene data show CDR1 as MNHEY and CDR2 as SVGAGI. The CDR3 region is CASRAAGGYEQYF. DNA for the CDR3: TGTGCCAGCCGGGCGGCAGGGGGCTACGAGCAGTACTTC.

The chain joins TRBV6-4 to TRBJ1-3; D not resolved. CDR1 is MRHNA and CDR2 is SNTAGT in the germline V gene. V was pared by 2 bases and J by 0 bases, with 2 bases between. This CDR3 spans 13 amino acids. The CDR3 protein is CASSDSSGNTIYF. The CDR3 DNA reads TGTGCCAGCAGTGACAGCTCTGGAAACACCATATATTTT.

The rearrangement joins TRBV5-1 to TRBJ2-7, with D maybe TRBD1 (6 bases). This CDR3 contains 15 residues. The germline V gene has CDR1 SGHRS and CDR2 YFSETQ. V shed 3 bases and J shed 5 bases, with 18 bases lying between them. The CDR3 DNA sequence: TGCGCCAGCAGCTACACAGGGACACCCCAGGACGAGCAGTACTTC. This translates into CASSYTGTPQDEQYF.

This clone was observed a single time. V usage is TRBV9 and J usage is TRBJ2-1, with TRBD2 identical over 8 bases. CDR3 size: 15 residues. CDR1 and CDR2 (germline): SGDLS, YYNGEE. V trimming: 7 bases; J trimming: 7 bases; junction bases outside the gene matches: 13. CDR3 loop: CASGGVFSGSNEQFF. In DNA, the CDR3 is TGTGCCAGCGGGGGAGTTTTCAGCGGGAGTAATGAGCAGTTCTTC.

The chain combines TRBV18 with TRBJ2-2, with D perhaps TRBD2 (6 bases). Germline CDR1 and CDR2: KGHSH and LQKENI. The V and J ends lost 0 bases and 1 base respectively, with 12 bases between them. The CDR3 runs to 17 residues. CDR3 region: CASSPPRGDLNTGELFF. As DNA, the CDR3 is TGTGCCAGCTCACCACCTCGCGGGGATTTGAACACCGGGGAGCTGTTTTTT.

The chain uses TRBV20-1 and TRBJ2-3, with 8 bases fitting TRBD2. CDR3 length: 17 residues. After removal of 3 bases from V and 6 bases from J, the junction contained 17 bases not matched to a gene. CDR1 and CDR2 from the germline V gene are DFQATT and SNEGSKA (reference sequence). CDR3 loop: CSASAGGTSRFSDTQYF. In DNA form, the CDR3 reads TGCAGTGCTAGTGCCGGGGGGACTAGTAGGTTCTCGGATACGCAGTATTTT.

This clone was counted only a few times. The chain couples TRBV4-2 to TRBJ1-5; the D gene is possibly TRBD1 (5 bases). The V end was cut by 2 bases, the J end by 2 bases, with 16 bases between. This CDR3 has 17 amino acids. Germline values: CDR1 LGHNA, CDR2 YNFKEQ. The CDR3 DNA reads as TGTGCCAGCAGCCAATGGCAGCCCGGGGGGGGCAATCAGCCCCAGCATTTT. It encodes CASSQWQPGGGNQPQHF.

The V and J genes are TRBV12-2 and TRBJ2-3; the D call in the table, TRBD2, was not verified against the DNA. TRBV12-2 is an annotated pseudogene. The CDR3 consists of 16 residues. CDR3: CASRLSSGSGADTQYF. For the CDR3, the DNA is TGTGCAAGTCGCTTGTCTAGCGGGAGTGGGGCAGATACGCAGTATTTT.

The genes are TRBV28 and TRBJ2-1, with 10 bases identical to TRBD2. The junction had 8 bases not matched to a gene; V was cut back by 6 bases and J by 3 bases. The CDR3 sequence is 16 residues long. Germline V CDR1 and CDR2: MDHEN, SYDVKM. The CDR3 sequence: CASRELAGAYYNEQFF. CDR3 sequence (DNA): TGTGCCAGCAGGGAGCTAGCGGGAGCCTACTACAATGAGCAGTTCTTC.

This chain joins TRBV6-5 and TRBJ1-5; D gene uncertain. Germline V gene lookup returns CDR1 MNHEY and CDR2 SVGAGI. The CDR3 length is 13 residues. V gave up 3 bases and J gave up 4 bases, with 7 bases separating them. The CDR3 region is CASSYRENQPQHF. CDR3 bases: TGTGCCAGCAGTTATAGGGAAAATCAGCCCCAGCATTTT.

The chain uses TRBV30 and TRBJ1-2; TRBD1 aligns across 11 bases. Germline V gene data show CDR1 as GTSNPN and CDR2 as SVGIG (reference sequence). V dropped 3 bases and J dropped 4; count of bases not matched to a gene: 10. The CDR3 consists of 16 residues. The CDR3 loop is CAWRAYGQGATYGYTF. As DNA, the CDR3 is TGTGCCTGGAGGGCTTACGGACAGGGGGCGACCTATGGCTACACCTTC.

The chain has TRBV6-5 and TRBJ1-4, with 9 positions matching TRBD1. Unmatched junction bases numbered 7, after V lost 7 bases and J lost 7 bases. There are 14 residues in the CDR3. Germline V gene data show CDR1 as MNHEY and CDR2 as SVGAGI. The CDR3 sequence: CASTAGQGSEKLFF. CDR3 nucleotides: TGTGCCAGCACCGCGGGACAGGGAAGTGAAAAACTGTTTTTT.